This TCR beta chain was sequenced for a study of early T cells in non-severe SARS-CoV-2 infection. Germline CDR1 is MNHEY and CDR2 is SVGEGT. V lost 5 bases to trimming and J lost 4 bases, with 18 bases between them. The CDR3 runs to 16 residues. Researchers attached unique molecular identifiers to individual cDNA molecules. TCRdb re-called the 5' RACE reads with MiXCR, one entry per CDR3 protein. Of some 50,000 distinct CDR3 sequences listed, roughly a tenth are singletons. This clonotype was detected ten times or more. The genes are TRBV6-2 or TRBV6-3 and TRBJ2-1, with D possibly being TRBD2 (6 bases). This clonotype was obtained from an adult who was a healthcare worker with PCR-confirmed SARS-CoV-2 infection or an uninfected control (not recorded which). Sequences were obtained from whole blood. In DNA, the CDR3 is TGTGCCAGCAGTCCTATACCCCGGGGGTCTTACAATGAGCAGTTCTTC. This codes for CASSPIPRGSYNEQFF.